Each of the 26 T cell receptor beta chains below was sequenced from the same sample in a study of cytomegalovirus exposure and HLA in healthy donors. PCR employed 60 Vbeta and 13 Jbeta primers. Produced via immunoSEQ multiplex PCR; TCRdb's table is partial and in-frame only. In the table there are around 180,000 clones, about four fifths of which are singletons. The specimen was PBMCs. Receptors were obtained from a man aged 18 to 29 in good health and CMV-seronegative.

The gene calls are TRBV30 and TRBJ2-1; 8 nucleotides line up with TRBD2. Trimming removed 2 bases from V and 8 bases from J; junction bases left unmatched: 8. The CDR3 is 14 amino acids. Germline-derived CDR1 and CDR2 are GTSNPN and SVGIG (reference sequence). CDR3 in DNA: TGTGCCTGGAGTTCGGGACTAGTAGTCGATGAGCAGTTCTTC. This encodes CAWSSGLVVDEQFF.

The chain links TRBV28 to TRBJ2-7; TRBD2 matches 11 bases. CDR3 length equals 14 residues. J gave up 6 bases and V 6 bases, and 7 bases lay outside the gene matches. Germline-derived CDR1 and CDR2 are MDHEN and SYDVKM. CDR3: CASSTSGSAGEQYF. The CDR3 nucleotides are TGTGCCAGCAGCACTAGCGGGAGTGCAGGCGAGCAGTACTTC.

The chain couples TRBV5-1 to TRBJ2-1; 9 nucleotides line up with TRBD1. Per germline, CDR1 SGHRS and CDR2 YFSETQ. The J segment lost 8 bases and the V segment lost 4 bases, leaving 7 bases of the junction unmatched. The CDR3 extends over 14 amino acids. The CDR3 nucleotides read TGCGCCAGCAGCAACGGACAGGGGATCGATGAGCAGTTCTTC. This translates into CASSNGQGIDEQFF.

The gene calls are TRBV29-1 and TRBJ1-2; D is ambiguous. The CDR3 consists of 12 residues. Deletions cut 4 bases from V and 6 bases from J, with 12 bases between. The germline CDR1 and CDR2 sequences are SQVTM and ANQGSEA. The CDR3 spells CSVVGGSDGYTF. CDR3 DNA sequence: TGCAGCGTTGTTGGAGGGTCGGATGGCTACACCTTC.

The rearrangement joins TRBV29-1 to TRBJ2-7; 7 bases line up with TRBD2. Germline values: CDR1 SQVTM, CDR2 ANQGSEA. The V segment lost 8 bases and the J segment 3 bases; nucleotides outside the gene matches: 4. CDR3 length equals 11 residues. CDR3 sequence reads: CSSSSGYEQYF. CDR3 nucleotides: TGCAGCAGTTCTAGCGGCTACGAGCAGTACTTC.

The V call is TRBV4-2, the J call TRBJ2-1; 11 positions agree with TRBD2. The germline V gene encodes CDR1 LGHNA and CDR2 YNFKEQ. Trimming took 1 base from V and 8 from J; bases not matched to a gene: 13. The CDR3 has 18 amino acids. CDR3 coding DNA: TGTGCCAGCAGCCAAGCCACACTAGTAGCGGGAGGGCCGGATGAGCAGTTCTTC. It is translated as CASSQATLVAGGPDEQFF.

This chain connects TRBV4-2 to TRBJ2-1, with a tentative D call TRBD1 (5 bases). The CDR3 runs to 17 residues. The V and J ends lost 0 bases and 2 bases respectively, with 14 bases between them. Germline V gene sequence: CDR1 LGHNA, CDR2 YNFKEQ. The CDR3 DNA reads TGTGCCAGCAGCCAAGAGATCTGGGCAGGGCCCTACAATGAGCAGTTCTTC. Residues: CASSQEIWAGPYNEQFF.

This clone appeared a single time. The rearrangement links TRBV25-1 to TRBJ2-7; TRBD1 aligns across 12 bases. The germline V gene has CDR1 MGHDK and CDR2 SYGVNS. Trimming cost V 6 bases and J 5 bases; bases outside gene matches: 11. CDR3 size: 16 residues. For the CDR3, the DNA is TGTGCCAGCAGCGCATCACCGGGACAGGGGGCCCACGAGCAGTACTTC. It translates to CASSASPGQGAHEQYF.

This chain connects TRBV16 to TRBJ1-2, with D perhaps matching TRBD1 (6 bases). Germline CDR1 is KGHSY and CDR2 is FQNENV. The CDR3 has 15 amino acids. V lost 0 bases and J lost 1, with 9 bases in between. CDR3 sequence reads: CASSQSWTDNYGYTF. CDR3 bases: TGTGCCAGCAGCCAATCGTGGACAGATAACTATGGCTACACCTTC.

This chain connects TRBV19 to TRBJ1-5, with TRBD1 matching 12 bases. This CDR3 region has 16 residues. V trimming: 1 base; J trimming: 7 bases; junction bases outside the gene matches: 5. Germline CDR1 reads LNHDA; CDR2 reads SQIVND (reference sequence). The CDR3 DNA reads as TGTGCCAGTAGTATAGGTGGGACAGGGGGCTGGCAGCCCCAGCATTTT. It yields the protein CASSIGGTGGWQPQHF.

The chain uses TRBV7-2 and TRBJ2-5, with a weak D call TRBD1 (6 bases). There are 17 residues in the CDR3. Trimming removed 3 bases at V and 1 base at J, with 18 bases between. Germline lookup yields CDR1 SGHTA and CDR2 FQGNSA. CDR3 bases: TGTGCCAGCAGCTTTTCCGGGACAAAAAGGGTCCAAGAGACCCAGTACTTC. Translation: CASSFSGTKRVQETQYF.

The J gene is TRBJ1-1, the V gene TRBV30, with TRBD1 identical over 8 bases. Germline CDR1 is GTSNPN and CDR2 is SVGIG (reference sequence). V lost 7 bases and J lost 0; bases outside the gene matches: 10. There are 15 residues in the CDR3. CDR3 loop: CALQGGAVMNTEAFF. DNA of the CDR3: TGTGCCTTACAGGGGGGTGCTGTGATGAACACTGAAGCTTTCTTT.

The chain employs TRBV7-8 and TRBJ2-1, with 13 bases lining up with TRBD2. Germline assignment: CDR1 SGHVS and CDR2 FQNEAQ. This CDR3 region has 20 residues. Trimming at V came to 1 base and at J to 2 bases, leaving 11 bases not matched to a gene. CDR3: CASSLDQTSGRPQTYNEQFF. The DNA for the CDR3 is TGTGCCAGCAGCTTAGACCAGACTAGCGGGAGGCCCCAGACCTACAATGAGCAGTTCTTC. The complete variable domain, with remaining parts taken from reference TRBV7-8 and TRBJ2-1, reads GAGVSQSPRYKVAKRGQDVALRCDPISGHVSLFWYQQALGQGPEFLTYFQNEAQLDKSGLPSDRFFAERPEGSVSTLKIQRTQQEDSAVYLCASSLDQTSGRPQTYNEQFFGPGTRLTVL.

V is TRBV9 and J is TRBJ2-2; D is unresolved. Per germline, CDR1 SGDLS and CDR2 YYNGEE. CDR3 length: 13 residues. Trimming took off 3 bases at V and 5 bases at J, with 8 bases between the two ends. CDR3 region: CASSADITGELFF. The CDR3 region has the DNA TGTGCCAGCAGCGCCGACATTACCGGGGAGCTGTTTTTT.

This chain joins TRBV29-1 and TRBJ2-2; TRBD1 might be the D (5 bases). V was trimmed by 2 bases and J by 3 bases, leaving 10 bases between them. Per the germline V gene, CDR1 is SQVTM and CDR2 is ANQGSEA. There are 14 residues in the CDR3. The CDR3 DNA sequence: TGCAGCGTTGAACAGGGCTTAGACACCGGGGAGCTGTTTTTT. Amino acids: CSVEQGLDTGELFF.

Notes on this clone: One junction end does not reproduce the germline sequence, and a read error may be involved. J is TRBJ1-5 and V is TRBV7-9; tentative D call: TRBD1 (6 bases). Germline CDR1 is SEHNR and CDR2 is FQNEAQ (reference sequence). The CDR3 runs to 12 residues. The CDR3 spells CSSRQGNQPQHF. The CDR3 bases are TGTTCCAGTCGACAGGGCAATCAGCCCCAGCATTTT. Full variable domain (outside the CDR3, taken from reference TRBV7-9 and TRBJ1-5): DTGVSQNPRHKITKRGQNVTFRCDPISEHNRLYWYRQTLGQGPEFLTYFQNEAQLEKSRLLSDRFSAERPKGSFSTLEIQRTEQGDSAMYLCSSRQGNQPQHFGDGTRLSIL.

The chain recombines TRBV27 with TRBJ1-2; D call uncertain. In germline, CDR1 is MNHEY, CDR2 SMNVEV (reference sequence). V was trimmed by 8 bases and J by 0 bases, leaving 16 bases between them. The CDR3 spans 15 residues. The CDR3 sequence is CASGMAGFPNYGYTF. CDR3 nucleotides: TGTGCCAGCGGCATGGCGGGCTTCCCTAACTATGGCTACACCTTC.

The table lists this clone with a count of one. The DNA of the CDR3 is TGTGCCAGCAGCGCACAAGGACATAGCTCTGGAAACACCATATATTTT. It specifies CASSAQGHSSGNTIYF. The V gene is TRBV13, the J gene TRBJ1-3; possibly TRBD1 for D (5 bases). V was trimmed by 5 bases and J by 0 bases, leaving 14 bases between them. This CDR3 spans 16 amino acids. CDR1 and CDR2 (germline): PRHDT, FYEKMQ (reference sequence).

V usage is TRBV11-2 and J usage is TRBJ2-7; D might be TRBD1 (6 bases). Germline V gene data show CDR1 as SGHAT and CDR2 as FQNNGV. The CDR3 contains 13 residues. V was pared by 5 bases and J by 6 bases, with 14 bases between. The CDR3 nucleotides read TGTGCCAGCAGCGCAACCACAGGGTCCGAGCAGTACTTC. Its protein is CASSATTGSEQYF.

V is TRBV11-3 and J is TRBJ2-7; a weak D match, TRBD1 (6 bases). The V end lost 5 bases, the J end lost 3 bases, and 8 bases lay between the germline ends. The CDR3 length is 12 residues. The germline V gene encodes CDR1 SGHNT and CDR2 YENEEA. CDR3 sequence reads: CASSKGGYEQYF. The CDR3, as DNA: TGTGCCAGCAGCAAAGGGGGCTACGAGCAGTACTTC.

This sequence joins TRBV7-9 and TRBJ2-1; a possible D gene is TRBD1 (5 bases). Germline CDR1 SEHNR, CDR2 FQNEAQ (reference sequence). The CDR3 extends over 15 amino acids. Trimming removed 0 bases from V and 6 bases from J, with 12 bases in between. The CDR3 spells CASSLASGRLNEQFF. Written as DNA, the CDR3 is TGTGCCAGCAGCTTAGCCTCAGGGCGGCTCAATGAGCAGTTCTTC.

This clone appeared once. The chain carries TRBV28 and TRBJ2-3; 8 bases agree with TRBD2. With 4 bases clipped from V and 0 bases from J, the junction kept 12 bases outside the gene matches. Germline V lookup: CDR1 MDHEN, CDR2 SYDVKM. The CDR3 has 18 residues. CDR3 in amino acids: CASSSEVVASGSTDTQYF. The CDR3 nucleotides are TGTGCCAGCAGTTCCGAAGTCGTAGCTAGCGGGAGCACAGATACGCAGTATTTT.

The DNA of the CDR3 is TGTGCCTGGAGTGTATCCGGGAGGGGAAACACCATATATTTT. It translates to CAWSVSGRGNTIYF. This chain joins TRBV30 and TRBJ1-3; D unresolved. The V end lost 0 bases, the J end lost 4 bases, and 10 bases lay between the germline ends. CDR1 is GTSNPN and CDR2 is SVGIG in the germline V gene (reference sequence). This CDR3 region has 14 residues. The entire variable domain, with the rest obtained from reference TRBV30 and TRBJ1-3, is as follows: SQTIHQWPATLVQPVGSPLSLECTVEGTSNPNLYWYRQAAGRGLQLLFYSVGIGQISSEVPQNLSASRPQDRQFILSSKKLLLSDSGFYLCAWSVSGRGNTIYFGEGSWLTVV.

V usage is TRBV23-1 and J usage is TRBJ2-5, with 9 bases fitting TRBD1. TRBV23-1 is given ORF status, its function remaining uncertain. The CDR3 extends over 14 amino acids. The V and J ends lost 8 bases and 5 bases, in that order; junction bases with no gene match: 9. CDR3 bases: TGCGCCAGCGCCGCCCTGACAGGGGGTGAGACCCAGTACTTC. Amino acids: CASAALTGGETQYF.

J is TRBJ2-3 and V is TRBV9; 9 bases agree with TRBD2. Germline V gives CDR1 SGDLS, CDR2 YYNGEE. J lost 1 base, V lost 0 bases, and 12 bases had no gene match. This CDR3 spans 19 amino acids. For the CDR3, the DNA is TGTGCCAGCAGCGTAGTCGGCGGGGGGGGGCATTTAGGCACAGATACGCAGTATTTT. Encoded protein: CASSVVGGGGHLGTDTQYF.

The J gene is TRBJ1-6, the V gene TRBV2, with a possible D match to TRBD1 (5 bases). The germline CDR1 and CDR2 sequences are SNHLY and FYNNEI. The CDR3 has 13 residues. The V gene lost 6 bases and the J gene lost 8 bases, with 11 bases spanning the gap. CDR3 nucleotides: TGTGCCAGCAGCCGGGGGGTGGATTCACCCCTCCACTTT. Its protein is CASSRGVDSPLHF.